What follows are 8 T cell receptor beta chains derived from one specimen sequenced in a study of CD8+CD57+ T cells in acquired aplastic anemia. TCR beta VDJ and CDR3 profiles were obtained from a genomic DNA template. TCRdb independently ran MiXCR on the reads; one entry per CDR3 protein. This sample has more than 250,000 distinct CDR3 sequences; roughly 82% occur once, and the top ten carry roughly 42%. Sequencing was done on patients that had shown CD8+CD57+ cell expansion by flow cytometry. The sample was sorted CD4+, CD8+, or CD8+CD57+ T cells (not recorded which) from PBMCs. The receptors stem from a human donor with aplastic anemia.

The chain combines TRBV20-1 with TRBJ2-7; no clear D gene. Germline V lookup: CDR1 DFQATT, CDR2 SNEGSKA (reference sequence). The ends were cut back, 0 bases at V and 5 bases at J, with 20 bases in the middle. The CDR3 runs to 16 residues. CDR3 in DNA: TGCAGTGCTAGAGATACTGGTGGACGGCTGGCCAACGAGCAGTACTTC. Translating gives CSARDTGGRLANEQYF.

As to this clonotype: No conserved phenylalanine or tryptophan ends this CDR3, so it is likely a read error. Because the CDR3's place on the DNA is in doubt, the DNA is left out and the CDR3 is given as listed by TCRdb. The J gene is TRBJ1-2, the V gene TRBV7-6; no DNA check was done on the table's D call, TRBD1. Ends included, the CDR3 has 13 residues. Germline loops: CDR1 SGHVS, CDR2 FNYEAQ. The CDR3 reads CVSSLAHGTKETH.

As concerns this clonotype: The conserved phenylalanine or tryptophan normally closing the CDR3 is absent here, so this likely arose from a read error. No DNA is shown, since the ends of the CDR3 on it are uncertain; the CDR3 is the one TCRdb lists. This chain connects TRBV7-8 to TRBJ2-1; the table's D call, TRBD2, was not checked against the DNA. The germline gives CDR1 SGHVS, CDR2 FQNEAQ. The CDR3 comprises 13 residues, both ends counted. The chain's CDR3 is CASSLHPKGRNTV.

CDR3 sequence: CASSFTRAVTALSYEQYV. Written as DNA, the CDR3 is TGTGCCAGCAGCTTTACTCGAGCAGTGACAGCCCTTTCCTACGAGCAGTACGTC. This chain joins TRBV5-4 and TRBJ2-7, with D possibly matching TRBD1 (5 bases). Trimming shortened V by 2 bases and J by 1 base, and 22 bases separated the two germline ends. The germline V gene has CDR1 SGHNT and CDR2 YYREEE (reference sequence). The CDR3 length is 18 residues.

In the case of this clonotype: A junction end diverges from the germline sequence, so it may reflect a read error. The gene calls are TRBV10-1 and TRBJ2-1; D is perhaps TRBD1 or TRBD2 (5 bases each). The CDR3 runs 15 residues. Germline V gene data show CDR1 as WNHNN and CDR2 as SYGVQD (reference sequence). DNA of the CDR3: TGTGCCAGCAATATCACTAGGGGAGCCTACGATGAGCAGTTCTTC. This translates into CASNITRGAYDEQFF.

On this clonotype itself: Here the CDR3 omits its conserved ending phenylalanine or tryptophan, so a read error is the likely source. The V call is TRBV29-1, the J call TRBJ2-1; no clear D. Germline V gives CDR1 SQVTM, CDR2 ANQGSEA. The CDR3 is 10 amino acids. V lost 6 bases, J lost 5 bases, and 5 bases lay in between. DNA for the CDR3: TGCAGCGTGGGCCACAATGAGCAGTTCCTC. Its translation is CSVGHNEQFL.

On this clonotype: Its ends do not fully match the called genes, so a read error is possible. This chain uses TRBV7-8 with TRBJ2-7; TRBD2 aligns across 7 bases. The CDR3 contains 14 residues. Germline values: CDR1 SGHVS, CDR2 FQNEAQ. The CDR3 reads CATSVAGLAYTQYF. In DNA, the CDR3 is TGTGCCACCAGCGTAGCGGGCCTTGCCTACACGCAGTATTTC.

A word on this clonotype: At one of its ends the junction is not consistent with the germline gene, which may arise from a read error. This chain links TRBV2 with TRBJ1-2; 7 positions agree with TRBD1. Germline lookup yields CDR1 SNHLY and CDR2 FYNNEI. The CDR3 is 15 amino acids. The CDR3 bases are TGTGCCGGCAGCCCCTGGGACAGCGAGACCTATGGCTACACCTTC. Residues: CAGSPWDSETYGYTF.